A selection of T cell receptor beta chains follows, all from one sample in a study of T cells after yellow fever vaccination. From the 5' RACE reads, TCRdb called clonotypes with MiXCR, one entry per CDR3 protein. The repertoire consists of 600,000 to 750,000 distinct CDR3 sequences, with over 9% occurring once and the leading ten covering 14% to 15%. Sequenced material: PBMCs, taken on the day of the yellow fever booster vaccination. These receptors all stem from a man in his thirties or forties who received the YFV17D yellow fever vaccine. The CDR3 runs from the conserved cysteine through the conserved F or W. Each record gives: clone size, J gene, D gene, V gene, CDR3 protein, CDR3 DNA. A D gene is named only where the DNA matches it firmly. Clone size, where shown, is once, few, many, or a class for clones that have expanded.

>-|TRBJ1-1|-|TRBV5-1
CASSPGGKLNTEAFF
TGCGCCAGCAGCCCTGGAGGCAAACTGAACACTGAAGCTTTCTTT
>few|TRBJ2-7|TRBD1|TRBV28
CASSFPSHPTGAQIYEQYF
TGTGCCAGCAGTTTCCCGTCACACCCCACAGGGGCGCAGATCTACGAGCAGTACTTC
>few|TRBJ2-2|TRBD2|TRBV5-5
CASSRPGLAGATGELFF
TGTGCCAGCAGCCGCCCGGGACTAGCGGGAGCCACCGGGGAGCTGTTTTTT
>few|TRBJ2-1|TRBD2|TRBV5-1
CASSFGTSGSSANEQFF
TGCGCCAGCAGCTTTGGGACTAGCGGGAGTTCTGCTAATGAGCAGTTCTTC
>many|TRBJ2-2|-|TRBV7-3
CASSPQGSGELFF
TGTGCCAGCAGCCCACAAGGATCCGGGGAGCTGTTTTTT
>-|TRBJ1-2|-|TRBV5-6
CASSDGHDYGYTF
TGTGCCAGCAGCGACGGTCACGACTATGGCTACACCTTC
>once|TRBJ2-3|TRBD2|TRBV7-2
CASSLPGGPLRTDTQYF
TGTGCCAGCAGCTTACCGGGAGGGCCGCTTCGCACAGATACGCAGTATTTT
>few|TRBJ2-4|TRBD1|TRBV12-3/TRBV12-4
CASGPGTGSKNIQYF
TGTGCCAGCGGCCCCGGGACAGGGTCCAAAAACATTCAGTACTTC
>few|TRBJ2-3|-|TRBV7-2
CASSFLGSGDKDTQYF
TGTGCCAGCAGCTTCCTGGGGTCAGGGGATAAAGATACGCAGTATTTT
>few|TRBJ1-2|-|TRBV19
CASSKLWLSYGYTF
TGTGCCAGTAGTAAGCTATGGCTCTCTTATGGCTACACCTTC
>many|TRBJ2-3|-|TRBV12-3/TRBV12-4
CASSLEPRTDTQYF
TGTGCCAGCAGTTTAGAGCCGCGGACAGATACGCAGTATTTT
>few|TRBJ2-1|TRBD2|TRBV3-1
CASSQDLTSGSLHEQFF
TGTGCCAGCAGCCAAGACCTTACGAGCGGGAGTCTTCATGAGCAGTTCTTC
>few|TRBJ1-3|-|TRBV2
CASRKASRAGNTIYF
TGTGCCAGCAGGAAAGCGTCCAGGGCTGGAAACACCATATATTTT
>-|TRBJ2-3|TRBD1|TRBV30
CACDRGKTDTQYF
TGTGCCTGCGACAGGGGAAAGACAGATACGCAGTATTTT
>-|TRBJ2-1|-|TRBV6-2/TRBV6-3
CASSYNRYNEQFF
TGTGCCAGCAGTTATAATAGGTACAATGAGCAGTTCTTC
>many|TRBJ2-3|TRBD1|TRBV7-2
CASSFLGTGFEYDTQYF
TGTGCCAGCAGCTTCCTCGGGACAGGGTTTGAATACGATACGCAGTATTTT
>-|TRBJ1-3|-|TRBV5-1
CASSLEGGPLDTIYF
TGCGCCAGCAGCTTGGAGGGGGGGCCTCTGGACACCATATATTTT
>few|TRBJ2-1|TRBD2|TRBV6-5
CASSYLRTSGRGGGNEQFF
TGTGCCAGCAGTTACTTGAGGACTAGCGGGAGAGGGGGTGGCAATGAGCAGTTCTTC
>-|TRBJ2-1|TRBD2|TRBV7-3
CASSQKALAGVDNEQFF
TGTGCCAGCAGCCAGAAGGCACTAGCGGGAGTCGACAATGAGCAGTTCTTC
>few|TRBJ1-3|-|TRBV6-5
CASSYSRAGAGNTIYF
TGTGCCAGCAGTTACTCGCGAGCAGGGGCTGGAAACACCATATATTTT
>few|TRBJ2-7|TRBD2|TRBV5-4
CASSTPGLATYEQYF
TGTGCCAGCAGCACCCCCGGACTAGCCACCTACGAGCAGTACTTC
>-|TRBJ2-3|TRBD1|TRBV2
CASNRDRTDKQYF
TGTGCCAGCAACCGGGACAGGACAGATAAGCAGTATTTT
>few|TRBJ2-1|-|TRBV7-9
CASSPAGFEQFF
TGTGCCAGCAGCCCCGCGGGATTTGAGCAGTTCTTC
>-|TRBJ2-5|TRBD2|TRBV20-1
CSASPPSGKYQETQYF
TGCAGTGCTAGCCCCCCTAGCGGGAAATACCAAGAGACCCAGTACTTC
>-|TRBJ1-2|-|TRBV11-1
CASSLVRYHGYTF
TGTGCCAGCAGCTTAGTACGGTACCATGGCTACACCTTC
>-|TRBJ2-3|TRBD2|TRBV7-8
CASSLANLAGRTDTQYF
TGTGCCAGCAGCTTAGCGAATCTAGCGGGAAGAACAGATACGCAGTATTTT
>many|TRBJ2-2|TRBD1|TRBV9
CASSPQGATNTGELFF
TGTGCCAGCAGTCCCCAGGGGGCCACGAACACCGGGGAGCTGTTTTTT
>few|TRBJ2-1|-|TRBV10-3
CAIKNTRSSYNEQFF
TGTGCCATCAAAAATACTCGGAGCTCCTACAATGAGCAGTTCTTC
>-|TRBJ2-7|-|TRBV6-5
CASSSLVSYEQYF
TGTGCCAGCAGCTCTCTAGTTTCCTACGAGCAGTACTTC
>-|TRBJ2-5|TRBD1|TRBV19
CAQRDRGPKETQYF
TGTGCCCAGAGGGACAGGGGCCCAAAAGAGACCCAGTACTTC
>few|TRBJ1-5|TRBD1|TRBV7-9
CASSLGQGANQPQHF
TGTGCCAGCAGCCTCGGACAGGGCGCAAATCAGCCCCAGCATTTT
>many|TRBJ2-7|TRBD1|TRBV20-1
CSARDTGRGSEQYF
TGCAGTGCTAGAGATACAGGCAGGGGGAGTGAGCAGTACTTC
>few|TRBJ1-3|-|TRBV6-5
CASSFRGPGNTIYF
TGTGCCAGCAGTTTTCGGGGGCCTGGAAACACCATATATTTT
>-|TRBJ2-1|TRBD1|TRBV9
CASSSGQVLNEQFF
TGTGCCAGCAGCTCGGGACAGGTGCTCAATGAGCAGTTCTTC
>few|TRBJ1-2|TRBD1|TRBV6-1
CASSLDRGKYGYTF
TGTGCCAGCAGCCTGGACAGGGGGAAGTATGGCTACACCTTC
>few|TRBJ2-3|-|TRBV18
CASSSPSRGTDTQYF
TGTGCCAGCTCATCCCCTTCCCGGGGCACAGATACGCAGTATTTT
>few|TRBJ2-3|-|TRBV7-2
CASSRPGKRTDTQYF
TGTGCCAGCAGCAGACCGGGGAAACGCACAGATACGCAGTATTTT
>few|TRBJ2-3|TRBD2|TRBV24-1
CALARAGESDTQYF
TGTGCCCTTGCTCGGGCGGGAGAGTCGGATACGCAGTATTTT
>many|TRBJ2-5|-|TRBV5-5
CASSPTGPQETQYF
TGTGCCAGCAGCCCGACAGGTCCCCAAGAGACCCAGTACTTC
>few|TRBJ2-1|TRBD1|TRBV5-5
CASSRTPSTGGQDEQFF
TGTGCCAGCAGCCGGACCCCTTCGACAGGGGGCCAGGATGAGCAGTTCTTC
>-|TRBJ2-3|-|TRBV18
CASSQLDDQNGRGQYF
TGTGCCAGCTCACAACTGGATGACCAAAACGGGCGGGGGCAGTATTTT
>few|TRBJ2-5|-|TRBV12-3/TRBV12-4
CASSLGETGFLYF
TGTGCCAGCAGTTTAGGGGAGACAGGTTTTCTGTACTTC
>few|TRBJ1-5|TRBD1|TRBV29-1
CSVGTGAGQPQHF
TGCAGCGTAGGGACAGGGGCAGGTCAGCCCCAGCATTTT
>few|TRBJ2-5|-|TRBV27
CASSSDRRETQYF
TGTGCCAGCAGTTCGGACAGAAGAGAGACCCAGTACTTC
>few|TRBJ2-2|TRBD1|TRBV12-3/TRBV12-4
CASSIPTGAVNTGELFF
TGTGCCAGCAGTATCCCGACAGGGGCAGTAAACACCGGGGAGCTGTTTTTT
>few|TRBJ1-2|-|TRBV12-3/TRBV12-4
CASSPHGQMVAYGYTF
TGTGCCAGCAGTCCCCATGGGCAGATGGTTGCTTATGGCTACACCTTC
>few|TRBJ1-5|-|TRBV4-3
CASSQDSRPGPNQPQHF
TGCGCCAGCAGCCAAGATTCGCGGCCAGGGCCAAATCAGCCCCAGCATTTT
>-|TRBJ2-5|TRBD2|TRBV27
CASSSPRTSGFQETQYF
TGTGCCAGCAGTTCCCCTCGGACTAGCGGGTTTCAAGAGACCCAGTACTTC
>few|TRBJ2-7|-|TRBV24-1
CATSDLGEPEQYF
TGTGCCACCAGTGATTTAGGGGAACCCGAGCAGTACTTC
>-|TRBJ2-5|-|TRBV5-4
CATRRGGQSFQETQYF
TGTGCCACCAGACGGGGCGGACAGTCCTTCCAAGAGACCCAGTACTTC
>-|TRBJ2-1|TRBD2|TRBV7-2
CASSSSLAGGLNNEQFF
TGTGCCAGCAGCTCCTCATTAGCGGGAGGTTTAAACAATGAGCAGTTCTTC
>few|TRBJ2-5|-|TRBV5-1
CASSRGSRYQETQYF
TGCGCCAGCAGCCGCGGTAGCAGGTACCAAGAGACCCAGTACTTC
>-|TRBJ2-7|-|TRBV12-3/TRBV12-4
CASSPAVLGPYEQYF
TGTGCCAGCAGTCCAGCCGTCCTTGGCCCCTACGAGCAGTACTTC
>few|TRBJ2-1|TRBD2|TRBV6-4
CASSPTSGSSNEQFF
TGTGCCAGCAGCCCAACTAGCGGGAGTAGTAATGAGCAGTTCTTC
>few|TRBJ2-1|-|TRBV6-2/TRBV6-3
CASMRLNNEQFF
TGTGCCAGCATGCGGCTGAACAATGAGCAGTTCTTC
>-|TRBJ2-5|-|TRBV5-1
CASSELTTATETQYF
TGCGCCAGCAGCGAGCTTACGACGGCCACAGAGACCCAGTACTTC
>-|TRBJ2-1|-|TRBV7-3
CASSLGPAESYNEQFF
TGTGCCAGCAGCTTGGGTCCAGCGGAGTCCTACAATGAGCAGTTCTTC
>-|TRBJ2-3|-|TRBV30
CAWSVGTSLSTDTQYF
TGTGCCTGGAGTGTAGGTACTAGCCTTAGCACAGATACGCAGTATTTT
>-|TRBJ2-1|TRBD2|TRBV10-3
CAISGGTSGASYNEQFF
TGTGCCATCAGCGGGGGGACTAGCGGGGCCTCCTACAATGAGCAGTTCTTC